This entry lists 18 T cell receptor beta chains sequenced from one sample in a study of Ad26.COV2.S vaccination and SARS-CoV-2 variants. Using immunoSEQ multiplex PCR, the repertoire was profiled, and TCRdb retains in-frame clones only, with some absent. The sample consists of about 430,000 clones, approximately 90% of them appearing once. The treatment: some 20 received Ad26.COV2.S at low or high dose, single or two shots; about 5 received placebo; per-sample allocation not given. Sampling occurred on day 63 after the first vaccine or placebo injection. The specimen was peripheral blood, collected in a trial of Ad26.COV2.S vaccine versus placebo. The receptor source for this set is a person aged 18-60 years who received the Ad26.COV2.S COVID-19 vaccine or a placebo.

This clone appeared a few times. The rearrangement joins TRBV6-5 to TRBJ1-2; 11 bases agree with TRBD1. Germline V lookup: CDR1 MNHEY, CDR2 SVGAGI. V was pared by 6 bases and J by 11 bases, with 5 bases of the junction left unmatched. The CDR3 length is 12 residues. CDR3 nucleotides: TGTGCCAGCAGGACGGGACAGGGGGAGTACACCTTC. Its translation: CASRTGQGEYTF.

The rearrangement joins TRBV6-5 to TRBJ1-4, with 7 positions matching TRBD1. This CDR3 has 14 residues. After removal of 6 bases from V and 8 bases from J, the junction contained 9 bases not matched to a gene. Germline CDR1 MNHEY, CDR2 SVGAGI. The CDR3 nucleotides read TGTGCCAGCAGGGACAGGAGCGGAGTCGAAAAACTGTTTTTT. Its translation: CASRDRSGVEKLFF.

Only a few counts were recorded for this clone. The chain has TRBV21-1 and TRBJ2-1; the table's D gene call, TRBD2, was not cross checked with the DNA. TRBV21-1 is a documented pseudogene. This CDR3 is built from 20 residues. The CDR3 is CASSKALGTSGRASYNEQFF. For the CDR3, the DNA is TGTGCCAGCAGCAAAGCGCTTGGGACTAGCGGGAGGGCCTCCTACAATGAGCAGTTCTTC.

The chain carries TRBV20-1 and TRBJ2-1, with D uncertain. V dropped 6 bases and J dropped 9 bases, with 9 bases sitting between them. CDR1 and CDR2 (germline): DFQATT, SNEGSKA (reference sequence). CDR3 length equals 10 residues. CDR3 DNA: TGCAGTGCAACTAACCTTGAGCAGTTCTTC. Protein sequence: CSATNLEQFF.

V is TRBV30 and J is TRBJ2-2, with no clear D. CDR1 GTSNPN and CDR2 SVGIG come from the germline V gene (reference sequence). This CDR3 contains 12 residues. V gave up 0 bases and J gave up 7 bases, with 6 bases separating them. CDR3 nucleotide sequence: TGTGCCTGGAGTGTGGTTAGCGGGGAGCTGTTTTTT. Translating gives CAWSVVSGELFF.

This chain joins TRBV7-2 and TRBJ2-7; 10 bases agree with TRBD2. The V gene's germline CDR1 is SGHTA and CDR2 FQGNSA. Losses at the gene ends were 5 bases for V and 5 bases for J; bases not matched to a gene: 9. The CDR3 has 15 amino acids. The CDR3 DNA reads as TGTGCCAGCAGCCCTCGGCTAGCGGGAGCCCACGAGCAGTACTTC. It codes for CASSPRLAGAHEQYF.

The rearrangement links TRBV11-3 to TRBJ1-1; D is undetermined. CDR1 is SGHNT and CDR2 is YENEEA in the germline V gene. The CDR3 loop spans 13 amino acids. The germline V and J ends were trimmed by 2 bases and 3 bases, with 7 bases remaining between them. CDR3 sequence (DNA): TGTGCCAGCAGCTTACAGCGGGACACTGAAGCTTTCTTT. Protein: CASSLQRDTEAFF.

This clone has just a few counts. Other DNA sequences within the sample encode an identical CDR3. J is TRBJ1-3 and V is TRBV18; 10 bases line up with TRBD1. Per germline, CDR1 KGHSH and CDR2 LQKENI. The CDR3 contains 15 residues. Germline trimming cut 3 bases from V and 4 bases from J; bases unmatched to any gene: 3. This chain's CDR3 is CASSPDRGPGNTIYF. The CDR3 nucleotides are TGTGCCAGCTCACCCGACAGGGGGCCGGGAAACACCATATATTTT.

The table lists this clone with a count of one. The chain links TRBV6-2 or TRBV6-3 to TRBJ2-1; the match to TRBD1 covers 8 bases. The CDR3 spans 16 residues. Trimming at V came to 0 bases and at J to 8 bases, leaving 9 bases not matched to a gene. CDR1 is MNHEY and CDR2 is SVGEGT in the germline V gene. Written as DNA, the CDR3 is TGTGCCAGCAGTTACTCGCCCCAGGGGGCGCGGGATGAGCAGTTCTTC. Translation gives CASSYSPQGARDEQFF.

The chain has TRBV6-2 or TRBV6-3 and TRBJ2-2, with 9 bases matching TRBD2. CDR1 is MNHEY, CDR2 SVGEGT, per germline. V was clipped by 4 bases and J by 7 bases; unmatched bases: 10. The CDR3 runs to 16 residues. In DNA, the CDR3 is TGTGCCAGCAGTTCTGGCCTAGCGGGACGGGGCGGGGAGCTGTTTTTT. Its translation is CASSSGLAGRGGELFF.

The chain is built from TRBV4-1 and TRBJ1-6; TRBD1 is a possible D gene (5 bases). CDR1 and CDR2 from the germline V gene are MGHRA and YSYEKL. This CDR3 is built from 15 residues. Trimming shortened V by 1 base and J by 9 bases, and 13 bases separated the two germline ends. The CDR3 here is CASSQGGRWGSPLHF. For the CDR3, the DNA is TGCGCCAGCAGCCAAGGGGGACGGTGGGGTTCACCCCTCCACTTT.

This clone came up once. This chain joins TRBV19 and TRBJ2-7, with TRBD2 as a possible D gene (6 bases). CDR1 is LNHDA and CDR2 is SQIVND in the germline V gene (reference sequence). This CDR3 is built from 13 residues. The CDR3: CVRGLTEPVEQYF. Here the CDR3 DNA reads TGTGTTCGGGGGTTGACGGAGCCGGTCGAGCAGTACTTC.

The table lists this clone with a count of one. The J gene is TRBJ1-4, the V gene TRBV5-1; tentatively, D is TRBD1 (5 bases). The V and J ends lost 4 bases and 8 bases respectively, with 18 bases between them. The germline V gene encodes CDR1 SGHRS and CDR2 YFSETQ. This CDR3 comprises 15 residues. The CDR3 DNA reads TGCGCCAGCAGCCAGGGCCCGACGGAGGTGGAAAAACTGTTTTTT. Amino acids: CASSQGPTEVEKLFF.

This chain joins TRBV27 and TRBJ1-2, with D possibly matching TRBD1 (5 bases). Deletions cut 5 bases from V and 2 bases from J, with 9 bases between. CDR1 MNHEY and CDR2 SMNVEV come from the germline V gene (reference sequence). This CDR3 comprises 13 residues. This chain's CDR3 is CASSLRENYGYTF. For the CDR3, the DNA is TGTGCCAGCAGTCTCAGGGAAAACTATGGCTACACCTTC.

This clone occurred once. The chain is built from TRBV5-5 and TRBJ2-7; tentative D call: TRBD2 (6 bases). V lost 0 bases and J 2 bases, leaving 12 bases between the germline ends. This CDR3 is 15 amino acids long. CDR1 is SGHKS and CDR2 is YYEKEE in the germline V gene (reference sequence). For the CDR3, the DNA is TGTGCCAGCAGCTTGGCTGGGAGGTTAACCTACGAGCAGTACTTC. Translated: CASSLAGRLTYEQYF.

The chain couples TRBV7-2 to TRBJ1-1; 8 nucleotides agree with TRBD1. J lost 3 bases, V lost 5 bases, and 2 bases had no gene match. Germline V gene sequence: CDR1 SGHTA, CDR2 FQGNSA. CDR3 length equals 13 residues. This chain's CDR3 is CASSQDRDTEAFF. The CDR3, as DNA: TGTGCCAGCAGCCAGGACAGGGACACTGAAGCTTTCTTT. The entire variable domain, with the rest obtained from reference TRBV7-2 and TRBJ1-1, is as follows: GAGVSQSPSNKVTEKGKDVELRCDPISGHTALYWYRQSLGQGLEFLIYFQGNSAPDKSGLPSDRFSAERTGGSVSTLTIQRTQQEDSAVYLCASSQDRDTEAFFGQGTRLTVV.

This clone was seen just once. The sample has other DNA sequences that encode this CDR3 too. CDR3 residues: CSASSGGYNEQFF. DNA for the CDR3: TGCAGTGCCAGTAGCGGGGGTTACAATGAGCAGTTCTTC. V and J are TRBV20-1 and TRBJ2-1; 9 bases are a match to TRBD2. Germline CDR1 reads DFQATT; CDR2 reads SNEGSKA (reference sequence). Trimming removed 6 bases from V and 4 bases from J; junction bases left unmatched: 4. The CDR3 totals 13 residues.

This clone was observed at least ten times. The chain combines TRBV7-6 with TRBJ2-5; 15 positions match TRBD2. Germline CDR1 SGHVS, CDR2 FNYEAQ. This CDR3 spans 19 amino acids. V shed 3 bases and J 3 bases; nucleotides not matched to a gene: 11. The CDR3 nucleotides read TGTGCCAGCAGCTTCGGACTAGCGGGAGGGCCTAAAGTTAAAGAGACCCAGTACTTC. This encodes CASSFGLAGGPKVKETQYF.